Listed below are T cell receptor beta chains from one sample, sequenced in a study of blood T cells in healthy people across ages. TCRdb called the 5' RACE reads again in MiXCR, with one record for every CDR3 protein. Of some 790,000 distinct CDR3 sequences listed, 29% are singletons. The sample taken for sequencing was blood. All receptors come from a woman older than 75 in good health. Each CDR3 is given with its conserved first and last residue. D genes are given only for firm matches. Expanded clones are given a class, and other clones once, few, many or no size at all.

clone size: many; D gene: NA; J gene: TRBJ1-4; V gene: TRBV11-2; CDR3 protein: CASSFSTNEKLFF; CDR3 DNA: TGTGCCAGCAGCTTTTCAACTAATGAAAAACTGTTTTTT
clone size: NA; D gene: NA; J gene: TRBJ1-6; V gene: TRBV7-2; CDR3 protein: CASSLNDRTRSPLHF; CDR3 DNA: TGTGCCAGCAGCCTCAATGACCGGACCAGGTCACCCCTCCACTTT
clone size: many; D gene: NA; J gene: TRBJ1-5; V gene: TRBV10-3; CDR3 protein: CASPKSTQPQHF; CDR3 DNA: TGTGCCAGCCCCAAGTCAACTCAGCCCCAGCATTTT
clone size: NA; D gene: TRBD2; J gene: TRBJ2-3; V gene: TRBV11-2; CDR3 protein: CASSLDLLAGIPSTDTQYF; CDR3 DNA: TGTGCCAGCAGCTTAGATCTCCTAGCGGGGATACCTAGCACAGATACGCAGTATTTT
clone size: few; D gene: NA; J gene: TRBJ2-2; V gene: TRBV3-1; CDR3 protein: CASRQAGELFF; CDR3 DNA: TGTGCCAGCAGACAGGCCGGGGAGCTGTTTTTT
clone size: NA; D gene: TRBD1; J gene: TRBJ1-2; V gene: TRBV5-5; CDR3 protein: CASSPITTGNYGYTF; CDR3 DNA: TGTGCCAGCAGCCCGATAACGACAGGGAACTATGGCTACACCTTC
clone size: NA; D gene: NA; J gene: TRBJ2-5; V gene: TRBV20-1; CDR3 protein: CSARDFRDQETQYF; CDR3 DNA: TGCAGTGCTAGAGATTTTAGGGACCAAGAGACCCAGTACTTC
clone size: many; D gene: TRBD2; J gene: TRBJ2-3; V gene: TRBV7-2; CDR3 protein: CASSLGTSGGFRDTQYF; CDR3 DNA: TGTGCCAGCAGCTTAGGGACTAGCGGGGGGTTCCGGGATACGCAGTATTTT
clone size: NA; D gene: NA; J gene: TRBJ2-3; V gene: TRBV2; CDR3 protein: CASTMEGSSTDTQYF; CDR3 DNA: TGTGCCAGCACTATGGAGGGGTCTAGCACAGATACGCAGTATTTT
clone size: many; D gene: NA; J gene: TRBJ2-7; V gene: TRBV21-1; CDR3 protein: CASSCETFSYEQYF; CDR3 DNA: TGTGCCAGCAGCTGCGAGACTTTCTCCTACGAGCAGTACTTC
clone size: many; D gene: NA; J gene: TRBJ1-6; V gene: TRBV12-3/TRBV12-4; CDR3 protein: CASSFNRPGNSPLHF; CDR3 DNA: TGTGCCAGCAGTTTTAACAGGCCAGGGAATTCACCCCTCCACTTT
clone size: few; D gene: NA; J gene: TRBJ2-1; V gene: TRBV28; CDR3 protein: CASSFWESYNEQFF; CDR3 DNA: TGTGCCAGCAGTTTTTGGGAATCCTACAATGAGCAGTTCTTC
clone size: NA; D gene: TRBD2; J gene: TRBJ2-5; V gene: TRBV5-6; CDR3 protein: CASSSYGVAGGQETQYF; CDR3 DNA: TGTGCCAGCAGCTCCTACGGGGTAGCGGGGGGGCAAGAGACCCAGTACTTC
clone size: many; D gene: NA; J gene: TRBJ2-1; V gene: TRBV5-1; CDR3 protein: CASSLGAPGWGSSYNEQFF; CDR3 DNA: TGCGCCAGCAGCTTGGGGGCTCCCGGGTGGGGAAGCTCCTACAATGAGCAGTTCTTC
clone size: many; D gene: TRBD1; J gene: TRBJ2-7; V gene: TRBV10-3; CDR3 protein: CAISPGTGGSYEQYF; CDR3 DNA: TGTGCCATCAGTCCGGGGACAGGGGGCTCCTACGAGCAGTACTTC
clone size: NA; D gene: TRBD1; J gene: TRBJ1-4; V gene: TRBV14; CDR3 protein: CASSQEQGIVEKLFF; CDR3 DNA: TGTGCCAGCAGCCAAGAACAGGGGATTGTGGAAAAACTGTTTTTT
clone size: few; D gene: NA; J gene: TRBJ2-1; V gene: TRBV7-9; CDR3 protein: CASSLLRGAGYNEQFF; CDR3 DNA: TGTGCCAGCAGCTTATTACGGGGAGCTGGCTACAATGAGCAGTTCTTC
clone size: many; D gene: TRBD1; J gene: TRBJ1-4; V gene: TRBV27; CDR3 protein: CASSATGSREKLFF; CDR3 DNA: TGTGCCAGCAGTGCGACAGGGAGTCGGGAAAAACTGTTTTTT
clone size: many; D gene: TRBD1; J gene: TRBJ2-7; V gene: TRBV20-1; CDR3 protein: CSASDRAYEQYF; CDR3 DNA: TGCAGTGCTTCGGACAGGGCCTACGAGCAGTACTTC
clone size: NA; D gene: TRBD1; J gene: TRBJ2-7; V gene: TRBV18; CDR3 protein: CASSPLQGDYEQYF; CDR3 DNA: TGTGCCAGCTCACCTCTACAGGGGGACTACGAGCAGTACTTC
clone size: many; D gene: NA; J gene: TRBJ2-1; V gene: TRBV7-2; CDR3 protein: CASSLGFLLNEQFF; CDR3 DNA: TGTGCCAGCAGCTTGGGATTTTTGCTCAATGAGCAGTTCTTC
clone size: many; D gene: NA; J gene: TRBJ1-2; V gene: TRBV2; CDR3 protein: CASQRRIYGYTF; CDR3 DNA: TGTGCCAGCCAGCGACGGATCTATGGCTACACCTTC
clone size: NA; D gene: NA; J gene: TRBJ1-1; V gene: TRBV6-2/TRBV6-3; CDR3 protein: CASSSARFTEAFF; CDR3 DNA: TGTGCCAGCAGTTCGGCACGGTTCACTGAAGCTTTCTTT
clone size: many; D gene: TRBD2; J gene: TRBJ2-7; V gene: TRBV10-3; CDR3 protein: CAISELAGNEQYF; CDR3 DNA: TGTGCCATCAGTGAATTAGCGGGGAACGAGCAGTACTTC
clone size: NA; D gene: TRBD1; J gene: TRBJ1-1; V gene: TRBV2; CDR3 protein: CASTNRGMNTEAFF; CDR3 DNA: TGTGCCAGCACTAACAGGGGCATGAACACTGAAGCTTTCTTT
clone size: many; D gene: NA; J gene: TRBJ1-1; V gene: TRBV7-9; CDR3 protein: CASSLELNTEAFF; CDR3 DNA: TGCGCCAGCAGCCTAGAGTTGAACACTGAAGCTTTCTTT
clone size: NA; D gene: TRBD1; J gene: TRBJ1-2; V gene: TRBV4-3; CDR3 protein: CASSQETGALNYGYTF; CDR3 DNA: TGCGCCAGCAGCCAAGAAACAGGGGCCCTTAACTATGGCTACACCTTC